This TCR beta chain was retrieved from a study of Ad26.COV2.S vaccination and SARS-CoV-2 variants. Overall study context: The trial was COV1001 and the donor's arm was Ad26.COV2.S. Participants got Ad26.COV2.S intramuscularly, once or twice 56 days apart.

Using immunoSEQ multiplex PCR, the repertoire was profiled, and TCRdb retains in-frame clones only, with some absent. The data show about 680,000 clones, around 92% seen once. The CDR3 spans 15 residues. The germline CDR1 and CDR2 sequences are SGHRS and YFSETQ. The V end was cut by 0 bases, the J end by 1 base, with 11 bases between. Treatment described: about 20 received Ad26.COV2.S at low or high dose, single or two shots; roughly five received placebo; per-sample allocation not given. Day 63 after the first injection of vaccine or placebo was the sampling time. Based in Boston, the donor was an adult of 18-55 years. This vaccine is an Ad26 vector that expresses the Wuhan-strain SARS-CoV-2 spike.

This sequence was found in a person between 18 and 65 years old who received the Ad26.COV2.S COVID-19 vaccine or a placebo. The input for sequencing was peripheral blood, taken in a trial of Ad26.COV2.S vaccine versus placebo. The V and J genes are TRBV5-1 and TRBJ2-7, with a weak D call TRBD2 (7 bases). The CDR3 spells CASSLVGGGSYEQYF. For the CDR3, the DNA is TGCGCCAGCAGCTTGGTGGGAGGGGGGTCCTACGAGCAGTACTTC.